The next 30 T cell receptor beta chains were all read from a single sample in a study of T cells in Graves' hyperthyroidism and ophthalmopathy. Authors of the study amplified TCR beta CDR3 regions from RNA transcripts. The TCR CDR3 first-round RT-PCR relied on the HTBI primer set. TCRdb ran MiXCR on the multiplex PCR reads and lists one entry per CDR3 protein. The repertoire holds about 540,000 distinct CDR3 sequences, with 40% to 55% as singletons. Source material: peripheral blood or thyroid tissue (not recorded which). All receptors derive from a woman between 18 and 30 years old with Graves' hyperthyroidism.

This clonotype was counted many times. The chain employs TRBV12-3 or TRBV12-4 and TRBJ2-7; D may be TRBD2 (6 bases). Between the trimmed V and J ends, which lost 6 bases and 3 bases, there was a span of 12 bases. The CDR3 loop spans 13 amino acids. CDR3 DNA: TGTGCCAGCAGACGGGACTTTAGCTACGAGCAGTACTTC. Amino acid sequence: CASRRDFSYEQYF.

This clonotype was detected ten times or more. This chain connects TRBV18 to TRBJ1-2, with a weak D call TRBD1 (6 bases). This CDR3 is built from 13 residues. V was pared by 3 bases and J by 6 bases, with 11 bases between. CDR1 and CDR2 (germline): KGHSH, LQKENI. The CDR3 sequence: CASSPYRVDGYTF. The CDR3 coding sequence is TGTGCCAGCTCACCTTACAGGGTGGATGGCTACACCTTC. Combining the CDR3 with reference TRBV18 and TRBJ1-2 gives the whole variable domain NAGVMQNPRHLVRRRGQEARLRCSPMKGHSHVYWYRQLPEEGLKFMVYLQKENIIDESGMPKERFSAEFPKEGPSILRIQQVVRGDSAAYFCASSPYRVDGYTFGSGTRLTVV.

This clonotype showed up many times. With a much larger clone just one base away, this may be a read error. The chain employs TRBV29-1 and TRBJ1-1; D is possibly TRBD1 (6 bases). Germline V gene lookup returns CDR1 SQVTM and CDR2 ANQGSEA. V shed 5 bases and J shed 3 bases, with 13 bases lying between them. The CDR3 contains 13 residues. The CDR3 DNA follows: TGCAGCGTTAGACAGGTTTTACACACTGAAGCTTTCTTT. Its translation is CSVRQVLHTEAFF. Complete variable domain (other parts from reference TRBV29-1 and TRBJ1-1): SAVISQKPSRDICQRGTSLTIQCQVDSQVTMMFWYRQQPGQSLTLIATANQGSEATYESGFVIDKFPISRPNLTFSTLTVSNMSPEDSSIYLCSVRQVLHTEAFFGQGTRLTVV.

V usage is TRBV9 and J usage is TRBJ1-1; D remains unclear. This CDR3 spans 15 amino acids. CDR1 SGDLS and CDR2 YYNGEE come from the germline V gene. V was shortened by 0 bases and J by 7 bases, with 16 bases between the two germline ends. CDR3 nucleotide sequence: TGTGCCAGCAGCGTAGCAGCAACCTCAACTAATGAAGCTTTCTTT. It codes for CASSVAATSTNEAFF.

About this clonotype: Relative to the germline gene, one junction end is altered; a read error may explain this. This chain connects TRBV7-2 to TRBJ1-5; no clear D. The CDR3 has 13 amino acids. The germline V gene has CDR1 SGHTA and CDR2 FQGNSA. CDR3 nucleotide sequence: TGTGCCAGCAGCTTAGCCAGCAAACAGCCCCAGCATTTT. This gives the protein CASSLASKQPQHF. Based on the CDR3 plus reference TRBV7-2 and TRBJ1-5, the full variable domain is GAGVSQSPSNKVTEKGKDVELRCDPISGHTALYWYRQSLGQGLEFLIYFQGNSAPDKSGLPSDRFSAERTGGSVSTLTIQRTQQEDSAVYLCASSLASKQPQHFGDGTRLSIL.

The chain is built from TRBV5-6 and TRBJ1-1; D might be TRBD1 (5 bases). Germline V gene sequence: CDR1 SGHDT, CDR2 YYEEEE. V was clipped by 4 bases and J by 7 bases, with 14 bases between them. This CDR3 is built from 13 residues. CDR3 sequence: CASSAIRDGEAFF. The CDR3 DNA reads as TGTGCCAGCAGCGCTATCCGGGACGGTGAAGCTTTCTTT.

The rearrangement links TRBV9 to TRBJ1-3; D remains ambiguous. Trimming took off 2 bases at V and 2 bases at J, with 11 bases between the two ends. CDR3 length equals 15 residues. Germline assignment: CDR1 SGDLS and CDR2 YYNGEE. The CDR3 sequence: CASSVTVQTGNTIYF. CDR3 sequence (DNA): TGTGCCAGCAGCGTTACAGTGCAAACTGGAAACACCATATATTTT.

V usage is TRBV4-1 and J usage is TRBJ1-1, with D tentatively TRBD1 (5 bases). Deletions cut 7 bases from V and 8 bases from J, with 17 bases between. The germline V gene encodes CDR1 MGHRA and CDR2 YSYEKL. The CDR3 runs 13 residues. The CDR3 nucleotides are TGCGCCAGCACCGGGACTAGCGGGTTCGAAGCTTTCTTT. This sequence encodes CASTGTSGFEAFF.

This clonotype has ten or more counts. CDR3 sequence: CASSSDLGKYEQYF. The CDR3 DNA is TGCGCCAGCAGCTCGGACCTAGGGAAATACGAGCAGTACTTC. The rearrangement uses TRBV5-1 and TRBJ2-7; D gene ambiguous. CDR1 and CDR2 from the germline V gene are SGHRS and YFSETQ. This CDR3 is 14 amino acids long. Trimming took 3 bases from V and 4 from J, leaving 14 bases between them.

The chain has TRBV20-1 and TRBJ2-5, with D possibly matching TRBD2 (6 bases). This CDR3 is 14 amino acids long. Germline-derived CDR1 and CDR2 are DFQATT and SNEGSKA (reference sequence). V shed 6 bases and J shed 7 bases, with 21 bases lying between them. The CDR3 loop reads CSATVGGPFVTQYF. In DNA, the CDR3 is TGCAGTGCCACCGTGGGAGGTCCGTTTGTGACCCAGTACTTC.

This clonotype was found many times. CDR3: CASSLEPSGKGNEQYF. In nucleotides, the CDR3 is TGCGCCAGCAGCTTGGAACCCAGCGGGAAAGGCAACGAGCAGTACTTC. The chain uses TRBV5-1 and TRBJ2-7; 7 bases fit TRBD2. Germline V CDR1 and CDR2: SGHRS, YFSETQ. The CDR3 covers 16 residues. After removal of 0 bases from V and 5 bases from J, the junction contained 11 bases not matched to a gene.

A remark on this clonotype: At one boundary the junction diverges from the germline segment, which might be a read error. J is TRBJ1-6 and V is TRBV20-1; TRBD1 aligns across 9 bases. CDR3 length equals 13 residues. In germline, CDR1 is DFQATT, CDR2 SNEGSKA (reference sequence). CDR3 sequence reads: CSAIGTGSSPLHF. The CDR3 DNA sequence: TGTAGTGCGATCGGGACAGGGTCTTCACCCCTCCACTTT.

The CDR3 nucleotides are TGTGCCAGCAGAGCGGGACTAGCGGGAGGGGGCTCCTACAATGAGCAGTTCTTC. Residues: CASRAGLAGGGSYNEQFF. This chain joins TRBV6-2 or TRBV6-3 and TRBJ2-7, with TRBD2 matching over 16 bases. The closer fit of TRBJ2-1 to the DNA end suggests the J call may be wrong. CDR3 size: 18 residues. Germline V gives CDR1 MNHEY, CDR2 SVGEGT.

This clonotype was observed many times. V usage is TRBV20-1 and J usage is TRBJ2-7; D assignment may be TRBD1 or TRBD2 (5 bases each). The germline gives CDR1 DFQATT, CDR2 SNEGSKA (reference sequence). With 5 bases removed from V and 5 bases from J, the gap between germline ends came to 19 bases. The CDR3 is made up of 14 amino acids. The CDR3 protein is CSASLGGRGDEQYF. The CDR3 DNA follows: TGCAGTGCTTCTCTTGGTGGGAGAGGGGACGAGCAGTACTTC.

CDR3 amino acids: CASSLDGRPSSGNTIYF. The CDR3 nucleotides are TGTGCCAGCAGCTTAGATGGTCGGCCGAGCTCTGGAAACACCATATATTTT. The gene calls are TRBV7-2 and TRBJ1-3; D gene uncertain. The V and J ends lost 1 base and 0 bases respectively, with 13 bases between them. CDR1 and CDR2 (germline): SGHTA, FQGNSA. The CDR3 covers 17 residues.

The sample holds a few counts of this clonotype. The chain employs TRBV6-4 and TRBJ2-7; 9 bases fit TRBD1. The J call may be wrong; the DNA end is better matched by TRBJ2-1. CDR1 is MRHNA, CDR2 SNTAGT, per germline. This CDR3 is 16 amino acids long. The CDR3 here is CASSEERDRVFNEQFF. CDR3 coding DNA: TGTGCCAGCAGTGAAGAACGGGACAGGGTTTTCAATGAGCAGTTCTTC.

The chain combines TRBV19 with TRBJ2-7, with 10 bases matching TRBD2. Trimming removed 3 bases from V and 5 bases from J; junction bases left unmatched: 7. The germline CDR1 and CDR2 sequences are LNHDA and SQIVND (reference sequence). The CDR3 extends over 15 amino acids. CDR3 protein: CASSIQLAGAHEQYF. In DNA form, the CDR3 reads TGTGCCAGTAGTATTCAGCTAGCGGGAGCCCACGAGCAGTACTTC.

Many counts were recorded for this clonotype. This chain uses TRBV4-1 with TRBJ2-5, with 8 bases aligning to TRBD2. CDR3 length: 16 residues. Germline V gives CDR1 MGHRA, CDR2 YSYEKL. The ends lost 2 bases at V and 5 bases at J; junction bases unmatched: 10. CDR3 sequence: CASSQPRGSGSETQYF. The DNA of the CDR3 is TGCGCCAGCAGCCAACCAAGGGGAAGCGGGAGTGAGACCCAGTACTTC.

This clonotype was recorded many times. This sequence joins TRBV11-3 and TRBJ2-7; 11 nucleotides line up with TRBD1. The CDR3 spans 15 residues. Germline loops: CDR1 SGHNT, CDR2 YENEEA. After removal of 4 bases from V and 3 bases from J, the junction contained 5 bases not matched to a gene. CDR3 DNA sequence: TGTGCCAGCAGCTCCGGACAGGGGGCGATCTACGAGCAGTACTTC. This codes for CASSSGQGAIYEQYF.

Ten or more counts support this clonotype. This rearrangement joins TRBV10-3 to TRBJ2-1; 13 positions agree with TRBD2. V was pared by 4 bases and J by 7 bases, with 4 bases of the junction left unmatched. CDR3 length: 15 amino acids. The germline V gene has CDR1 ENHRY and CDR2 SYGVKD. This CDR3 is CAISGGLAGENEQFF. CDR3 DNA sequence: TGTGCCATCAGTGGTGGACTAGCGGGAGAAAATGAGCAGTTCTTC.

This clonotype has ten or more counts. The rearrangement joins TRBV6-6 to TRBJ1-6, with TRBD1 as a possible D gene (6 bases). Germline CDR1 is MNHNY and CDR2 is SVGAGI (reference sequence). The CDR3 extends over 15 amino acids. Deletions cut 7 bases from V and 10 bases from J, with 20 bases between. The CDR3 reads CASNKDRGQGSPLHF. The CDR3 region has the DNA TGTGCCAGCAACAAGGACAGAGGGCAGGGATCACCCCTCCACTTT.

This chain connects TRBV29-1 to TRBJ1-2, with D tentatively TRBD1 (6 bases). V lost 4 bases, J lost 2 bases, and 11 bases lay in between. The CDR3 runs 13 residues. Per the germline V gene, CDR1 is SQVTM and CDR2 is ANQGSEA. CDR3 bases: TGCAGCGTTGGTCAGGGGAACAACTATGGCTACACCTTC. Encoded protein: CSVGQGNNYGYTF.

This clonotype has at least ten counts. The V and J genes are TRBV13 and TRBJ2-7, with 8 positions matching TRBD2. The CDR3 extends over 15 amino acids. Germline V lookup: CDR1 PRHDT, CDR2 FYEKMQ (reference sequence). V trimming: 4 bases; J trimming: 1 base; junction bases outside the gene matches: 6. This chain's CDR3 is CASSSGLADSYEQYF. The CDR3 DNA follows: TGTGCCAGCAGCTCAGGACTAGCTGATTCCTACGAGCAGTACTTC.

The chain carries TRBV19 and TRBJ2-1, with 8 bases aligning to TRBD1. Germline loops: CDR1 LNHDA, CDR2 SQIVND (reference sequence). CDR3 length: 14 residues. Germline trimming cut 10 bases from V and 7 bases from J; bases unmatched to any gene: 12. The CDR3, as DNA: TGTGCCACTTCTTACAGGGGGGAAGGGAATGAGCAGTTCTTC. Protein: CATSYRGEGNEQFF.

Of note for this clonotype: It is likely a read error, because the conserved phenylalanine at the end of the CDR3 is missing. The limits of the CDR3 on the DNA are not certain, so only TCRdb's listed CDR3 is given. The CDR3 reads CASSWGRGFS. The chain employs TRBV6-5 and TRBJ1-1; the DNA was not used to check the table's D call, TRBD1. The germline V gene has CDR1 MNHEY and CDR2 SVGAGI. The CDR3 sequence runs 10 residues, both termini included.

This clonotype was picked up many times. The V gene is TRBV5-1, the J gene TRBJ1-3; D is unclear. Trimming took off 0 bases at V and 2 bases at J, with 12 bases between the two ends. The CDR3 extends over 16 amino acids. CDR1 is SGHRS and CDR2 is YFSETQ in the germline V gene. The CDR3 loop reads CASSLDLTKTGNTIYF. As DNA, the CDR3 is TGCGCCAGCAGCTTGGATCTGACTAAAACTGGAAACACCATATATTTT.

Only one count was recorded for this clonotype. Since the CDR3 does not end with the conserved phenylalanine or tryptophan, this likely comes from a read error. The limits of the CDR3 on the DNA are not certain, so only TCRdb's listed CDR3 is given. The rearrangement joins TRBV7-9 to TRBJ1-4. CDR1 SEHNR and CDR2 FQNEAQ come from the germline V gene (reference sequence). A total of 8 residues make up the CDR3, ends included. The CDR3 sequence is CASSSVEG.

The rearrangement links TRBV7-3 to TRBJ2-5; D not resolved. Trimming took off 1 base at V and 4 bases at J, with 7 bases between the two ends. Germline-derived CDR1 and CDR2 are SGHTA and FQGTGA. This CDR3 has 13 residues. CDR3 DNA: TGTGCCAGCAGCTTAAAGTTAGGAGAGACCCAGTACTTC. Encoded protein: CASSLKLGETQYF. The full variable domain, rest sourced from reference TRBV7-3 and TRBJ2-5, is GAGVSQTPSNKVTEKGKYVELRCDPISGHTALYWYRQSLGQGPEFLIYFQGTGAADDSGLPNDRFFAVRPEGSVSTLKIQRTERGDSAVYLCASSLKLGETQYFGPGTRLLVL.

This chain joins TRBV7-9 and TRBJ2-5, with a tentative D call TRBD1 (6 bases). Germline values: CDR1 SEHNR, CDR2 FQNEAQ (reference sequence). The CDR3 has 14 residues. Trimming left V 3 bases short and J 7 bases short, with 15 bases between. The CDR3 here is CASSFGEGDGTQYF. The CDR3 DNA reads TGTGCCAGCAGCTTCGGTGAGGGGGACGGGACCCAGTACTTC.

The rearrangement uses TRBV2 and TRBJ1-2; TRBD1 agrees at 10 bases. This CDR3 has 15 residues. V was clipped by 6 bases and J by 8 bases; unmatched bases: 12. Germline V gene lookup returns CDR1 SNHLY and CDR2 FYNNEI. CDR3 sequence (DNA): TGTGCCAGCAGCCCACTAGCGGGACAGGGGAGAGGCTACACCTTC. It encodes CASSPLAGQGRGYTF.